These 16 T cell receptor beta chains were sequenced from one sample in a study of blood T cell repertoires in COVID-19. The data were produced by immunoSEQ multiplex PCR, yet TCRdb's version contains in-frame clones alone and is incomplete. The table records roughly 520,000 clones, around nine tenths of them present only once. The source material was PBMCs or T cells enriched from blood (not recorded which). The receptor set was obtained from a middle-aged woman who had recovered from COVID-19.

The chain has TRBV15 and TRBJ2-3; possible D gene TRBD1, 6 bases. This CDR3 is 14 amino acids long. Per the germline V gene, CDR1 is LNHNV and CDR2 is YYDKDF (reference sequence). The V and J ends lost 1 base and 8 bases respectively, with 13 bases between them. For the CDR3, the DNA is TGTGCCACCAGCAGAGCTATGGGACAAGGTACGCAGTATTTT. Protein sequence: CATSRAMGQGTQYF.

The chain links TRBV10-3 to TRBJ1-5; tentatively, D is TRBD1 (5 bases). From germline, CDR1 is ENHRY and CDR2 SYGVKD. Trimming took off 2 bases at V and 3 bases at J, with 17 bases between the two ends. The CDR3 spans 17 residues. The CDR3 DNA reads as TGTGCCATCAGTGAGGGTCGGCGGCAGGGAAACAATCAGCCCCAGCATTTT. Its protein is CAISEGRRQGNNQPQHF.

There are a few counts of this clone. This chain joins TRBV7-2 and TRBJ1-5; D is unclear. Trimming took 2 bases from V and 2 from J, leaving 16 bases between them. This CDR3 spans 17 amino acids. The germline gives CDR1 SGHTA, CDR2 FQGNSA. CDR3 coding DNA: TGTGCCAGCAGCTTAAGAGGGTCTGCATCGGGCAATCAGCCCCAGCATTTT. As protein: CASSLRGSASGNQPQHF.

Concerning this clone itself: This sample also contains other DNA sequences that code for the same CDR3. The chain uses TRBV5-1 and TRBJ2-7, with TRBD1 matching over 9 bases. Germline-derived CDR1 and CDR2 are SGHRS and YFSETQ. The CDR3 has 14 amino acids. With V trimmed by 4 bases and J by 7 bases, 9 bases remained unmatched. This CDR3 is CASSAGQGKGEQYF. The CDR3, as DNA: TGCGCCAGCAGCGCGGGACAGGGAAAAGGTGAGCAGTACTTC.

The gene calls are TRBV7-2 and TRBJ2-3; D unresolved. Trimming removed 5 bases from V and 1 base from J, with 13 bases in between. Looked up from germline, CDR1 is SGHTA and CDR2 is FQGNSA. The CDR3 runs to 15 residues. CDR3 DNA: TGTGCCAGCAGCCAATGGCTTCTCGGCACAGATACGCAGTATTTT. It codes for CASSQWLLGTDTQYF.

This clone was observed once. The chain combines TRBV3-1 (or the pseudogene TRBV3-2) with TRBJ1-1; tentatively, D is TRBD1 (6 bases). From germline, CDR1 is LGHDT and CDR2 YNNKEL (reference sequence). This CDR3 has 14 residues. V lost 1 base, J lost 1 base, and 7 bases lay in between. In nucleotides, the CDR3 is TGTGCCAGCAGCCAAGTGGGACAGAACACTGAAGCTTTCTTT. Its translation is CASSQVGQNTEAFF.

CDR3 residues: CASSLAGQGAAETQYF. CDR3 DNA: TGCGCCAGCAGCTTGGCCGGACAGGGGGCTGCCGAGACCCAGTACTTC. This chain joins TRBV5-1 and TRBJ2-5; the match to TRBD1 covers 11 bases. The CDR3 has 16 residues. V was clipped by 0 bases and J by 5 bases; unmatched bases: 6. Germline CDR1 is SGHRS and CDR2 is YFSETQ.

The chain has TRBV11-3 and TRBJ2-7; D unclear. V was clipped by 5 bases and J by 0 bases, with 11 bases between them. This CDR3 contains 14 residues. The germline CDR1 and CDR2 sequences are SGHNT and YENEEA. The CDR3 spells CASSTRHDSYEQYF. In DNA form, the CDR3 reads TGTGCCAGCAGCACTCGACACGACTCCTACGAGCAGTACTTC.

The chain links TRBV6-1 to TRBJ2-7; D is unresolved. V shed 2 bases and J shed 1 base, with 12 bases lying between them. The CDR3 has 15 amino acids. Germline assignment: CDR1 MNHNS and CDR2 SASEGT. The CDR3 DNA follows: TGTGCCAGCAGTGAATATTCGAGAGATTCCTACGAGCAGTACTTC. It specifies CASSEYSRDSYEQYF.

The CDR3 DNA reads as TGCGCCAGCAGCTTGGCGAGCAGGGAAGGCTACACCTTC. Residues: CASSLASREGYTF. This chain connects TRBV5-1 to TRBJ1-2, with D maybe TRBD1 (5 bases). V dropped 0 bases and J dropped 8 bases, with 11 bases sitting between them. Germline V gene lookup returns CDR1 SGHRS and CDR2 YFSETQ. CDR3 size: 13 residues.

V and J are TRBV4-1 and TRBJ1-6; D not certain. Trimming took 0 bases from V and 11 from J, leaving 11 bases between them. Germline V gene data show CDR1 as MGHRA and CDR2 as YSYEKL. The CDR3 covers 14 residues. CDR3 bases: TGCGCCAGCAGCCAAGATCCGGCCGGGACACCCCTCCACTTT. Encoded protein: CASSQDPAGTPLHF.

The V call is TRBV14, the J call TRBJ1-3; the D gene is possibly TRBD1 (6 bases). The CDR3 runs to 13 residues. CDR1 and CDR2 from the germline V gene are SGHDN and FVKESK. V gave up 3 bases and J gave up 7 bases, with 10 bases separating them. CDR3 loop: CASSHKQGNTIYF. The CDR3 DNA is TGTGCCAGCAGCCATAAACAGGGTAACACCATATATTTT.

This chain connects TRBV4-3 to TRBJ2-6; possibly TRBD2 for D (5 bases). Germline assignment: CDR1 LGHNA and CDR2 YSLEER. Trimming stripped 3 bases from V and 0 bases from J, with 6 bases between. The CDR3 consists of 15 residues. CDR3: CASSHGNSGANVLTF. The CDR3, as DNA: TGCGCCAGCAGCCACGGGAACTCTGGGGCCAACGTCCTGACTTTC.

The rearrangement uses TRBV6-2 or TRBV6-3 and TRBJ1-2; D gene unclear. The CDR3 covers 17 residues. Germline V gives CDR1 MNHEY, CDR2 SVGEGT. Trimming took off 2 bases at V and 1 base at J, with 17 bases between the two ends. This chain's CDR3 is CASSYPSPGSNNYGYTF. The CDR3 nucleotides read TGTGCCAGCAGTTACCCCTCCCCTGGGAGCAATAACTATGGCTACACCTTC.

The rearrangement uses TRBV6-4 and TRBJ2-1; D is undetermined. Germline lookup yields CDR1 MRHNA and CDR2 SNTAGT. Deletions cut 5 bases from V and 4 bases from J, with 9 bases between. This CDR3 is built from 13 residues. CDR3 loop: CASSPLPYNEQFF. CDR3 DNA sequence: TGTGCCAGCAGTCCCCTACCTTACAATGAGCAGTTCTTC.

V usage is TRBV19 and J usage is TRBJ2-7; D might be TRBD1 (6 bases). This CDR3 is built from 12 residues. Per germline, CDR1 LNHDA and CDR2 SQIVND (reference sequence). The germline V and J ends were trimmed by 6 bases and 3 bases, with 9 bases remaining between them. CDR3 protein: CASRGALYEQYF. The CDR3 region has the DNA TGTGCCAGTAGGGGGGCTCTCTACGAGCAGTACTTC. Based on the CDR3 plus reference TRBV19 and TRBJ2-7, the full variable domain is DGGITQSPKYLFRKEGQNVTLSCEQNLNHDAMYWYRQDPGQGLRLIYYSQIVNDFQKGDIAEGYSVSREKKESFPLTVTSAQKNPTAFYLCASRGALYEQYFGPGTRLTVT.